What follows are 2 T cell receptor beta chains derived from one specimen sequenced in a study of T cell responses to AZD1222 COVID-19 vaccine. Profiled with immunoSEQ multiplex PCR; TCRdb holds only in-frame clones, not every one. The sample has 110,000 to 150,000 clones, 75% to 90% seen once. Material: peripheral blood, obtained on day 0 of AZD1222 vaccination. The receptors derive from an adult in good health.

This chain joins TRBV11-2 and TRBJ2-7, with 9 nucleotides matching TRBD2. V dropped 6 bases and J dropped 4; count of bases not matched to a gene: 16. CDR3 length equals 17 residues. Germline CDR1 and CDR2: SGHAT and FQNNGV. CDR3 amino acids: CASRNIKSGRKLYEQYF. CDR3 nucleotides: TGTGCCAGCAGAAACATAAAAAGCGGGAGGAAACTGTACGAGCAGTACTTC. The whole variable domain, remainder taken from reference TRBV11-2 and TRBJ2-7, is EAGVAQSPRYKIIEKRQSVAFWCNPISGHATLYWYQQILGQGPKLLIQFQNNGVVDDSQLPKDRFSAERLKGVDSTLKIQPAKLEDSAVYLCASRNIKSGRKLYEQYFGPGTRLTVT.

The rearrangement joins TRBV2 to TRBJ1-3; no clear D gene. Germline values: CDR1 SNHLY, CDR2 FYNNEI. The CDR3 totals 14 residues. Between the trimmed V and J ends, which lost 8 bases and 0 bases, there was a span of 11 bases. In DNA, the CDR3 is TGTGCCAGCCTGGACCCCGGCTCTGGAAACACCATATATTTT. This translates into CASLDPGSGNTIYF.